The next 23 T cell receptor beta chains were all read from a single sample in a study of T cell responses to AZD1222 COVID-19 vaccine. Method: immunoSEQ multiplex PCR; TCRdb's copy keeps in-frame clones and lacks some. In the table there are 120,000 to 150,000 clones, 75% to 90% of which are singletons. The sequencing used peripheral blood, collected on day 0 of MenACWY control vaccination. Source of these receptors: an adult in good health.

The chain couples TRBV7-9 to TRBJ2-1, with D hard to call. Trimming shortened V by 5 bases and J by 1 base, and 12 bases separated the two germline ends. Germline-derived CDR1 and CDR2 are SEHNR and FQNEAQ (reference sequence). The CDR3 is made up of 15 amino acids. Here the CDR3 reads CASSRPAHSYNEQFF. In DNA form, the CDR3 reads TGTGCCAGCAGCCGTCCGGCCCATTCCTACAATGAGCAGTTCTTC.

V is TRBV10-3 and J is TRBJ1-4, with no clear D. The CDR3 covers 14 residues. Looked up from germline, CDR1 is ENHRY and CDR2 is SYGVKD. Trimming shortened V by 8 bases and J by 0 bases, and 10 bases separated the two germline ends. CDR3 coding DNA: TGTGCCATCGGAGAGAGTACAACTAATGAAAAACTGTTTTTT. Its translation is CAIGESTTNEKLFF.

CDR3 sequence reads: CASSSTWDREAFF. CDR3 nucleotide sequence: TGTGCCAGTAGTTCCACCTGGGACCGTGAAGCTTTCTTT. The gene calls are TRBV19 and TRBJ1-1, with D possibly TRBD1 on 5 matching bases. The V and J ends lost 5 bases and 7 bases respectively, with 14 bases between them. Germline V gene sequence: CDR1 LNHDA, CDR2 SQIVND (reference sequence). The CDR3 has 13 amino acids.

This clone has just one count. CDR3 sequence (DNA): TGCGCCAGCAGTCAAGTGGGAGGGGCCGACTCTGGGGCCAACGTCCTGACTTTC. Amino acids: CASSQVGGADSGANVLTF. The chain combines TRBV23-1 with TRBJ2-6; 7 nucleotides line up with TRBD2. TRBV23-1 qualifies as an ORF whose function is uncertain. V lost 2 bases, J lost 0 bases, and 7 bases stayed unmatched. The length of the CDR3 is 18 residues.

This chain connects TRBV28 to TRBJ1-2; the D is unclear. The V and J ends lost 3 bases and 7 bases respectively, with 12 bases between them. This CDR3 contains 13 residues. Looked up from germline, CDR1 is MDHEN and CDR2 is SYDVKM. CDR3 sequence: CASSLSREAGYTF. In nucleotides, the CDR3 is TGTGCCAGCAGTTTGTCTCGAGAGGCTGGCTACACCTTC.

This rearrangement joins TRBV4-1 to TRBJ1-2; perhaps TRBD1 as D (5 bases). Between the trimmed V and J ends, which lost 0 bases and 1 base, there was a span of 9 bases. In germline, CDR1 is MGHRA, CDR2 YSYEKL. The CDR3 is 15 amino acids. The CDR3 loop reads CASSQELGLNYGYTF. CDR3 DNA: TGCGCCAGCAGCCAAGAGCTGGGGCTTAACTATGGCTACACCTTC.

With respect to this clone: Other DNA sequences within the sample encode an identical CDR3. This chain uses TRBV19 with TRBJ1-5; D not certain. Germline loops: CDR1 LNHDA, CDR2 SQIVND (reference sequence). Trimming took 1 base from V and 0 from J, leaving 7 bases between them. The CDR3 has 15 residues. CDR3 sequence: CASSIGGYSNQPQHF. In nucleotides, the CDR3 is TGTGCCAGTAGTATAGGCGGGTATAGCAATCAGCCCCAGCATTTT.

This sequence joins TRBV14 and TRBJ2-3; D ambiguous. With 1 base removed from V and 9 bases from J, the gap between germline ends came to 14 bases. Germline V gene lookup returns CDR1 SGHDN and CDR2 FVKESK. This CDR3 spans 14 amino acids. CDR3 amino acids: CASSQVRKVNTQYF. CDR3 nucleotide sequence: TGTGCCAGCAGCCAAGTCAGGAAGGTTAACACGCAGTATTTT.

For the CDR3, the DNA is TGTGCCAGCAGGGCTACTACAGGGGGCCTTGACTATGGCTACACCTTC. Translating gives CASRATTGGLDYGYTF. The chain combines TRBV28 with TRBJ1-2, with 9 bases aligning to TRBD1. The V segment lost 6 bases and the J segment 3 bases; nucleotides outside the gene matches: 11. In germline, CDR1 is MDHEN, CDR2 SYDVKM. The CDR3 loop spans 16 amino acids.

CDR3 in amino acids: CASSVSVGQPQHF. The CDR3 bases are TGTGCCAGCAGCGTTTCAGTTGGTCAGCCCCAGCATTTT. V and J are TRBV7-8 and TRBJ1-5; unclear D gene. Germline-derived CDR1 and CDR2 are SGHVS and FQNEAQ. CDR3 size: 13 residues. V gave up 5 bases and J gave up 6 bases, with 11 bases separating them. The variable domain in full, with the rest retrieved from reference TRBV7-8 and TRBJ1-5, is GAGVSQSPRYKVAKRGQDVALRCDPISGHVSLFWYQQALGQGPEFLTYFQNEAQLDKSGLPSDRFFAERPEGSVSTLKIQRTQQEDSAVYLCASSVSVGQPQHFGDGTRLSIL.

V usage is TRBV6-4 and J usage is TRBJ2-1; TRBD2 aligns across 7 bases. The germline gives CDR1 MRHNA, CDR2 SNTAGT. The trim removed 6 bases at V and 3 bases at J, leaving 11 bases unmatched. CDR3 size: 16 residues. The CDR3 DNA sequence: TGTGCCAGCAGAGGTTTGCTCGAGCGGGGCTACAATGAGCAGTTCTTC. It specifies CASRGLLERGYNEQFF.

Here the CDR3 DNA reads TGTGCCAGCAGTGTTGACCCAGGCCGTACCTATGGCTACACCTTC. Its protein is CASSVDPGRTYGYTF. The rearrangement links TRBV9 to TRBJ1-2; no clear D gene. The CDR3 covers 15 residues. Trimming pared 5 bases from V and 4 bases from J, leaving 18 bases between. In germline, CDR1 is SGDLS, CDR2 YYNGEE.

This clone was detected only once. The genes are TRBV5-1 and TRBJ1-1; TRBD1 agrees at 10 bases. Germline trimming cut 4 bases from V and 3 bases from J; bases unmatched to any gene: 6. Germline CDR1 and CDR2: SGHRS and YFSETQ. This CDR3 has 15 amino acids. As DNA, the CDR3 is TGCGCCAGCAGCCTGACAGGGGGCTTTGACACTGAAGCTTTCTTT. Translated, it gives CASSLTGGFDTEAFF.

This chain joins TRBV12-3 or TRBV12-4 and TRBJ2-5; TRBD1 matches at 9 bases. Trimming removed 7 bases from V and 4 bases from J; junction bases left unmatched: 4. This CDR3 has 13 residues. This chain's CDR3 is CASTRQGGETQYF. CDR3 in DNA: TGTGCCAGCACTCGACAGGGGGGAGAGACCCAGTACTTC.

The chain links TRBV7-2 to TRBJ2-3; D gene unclear. With 2 bases removed from V and 4 bases from J, the gap between germline ends came to 7 bases. Per germline, CDR1 SGHTA and CDR2 FQGNSA. The CDR3 runs to 13 residues. The CDR3 protein is CASSLPLPDTQYF. The CDR3 DNA is TGTGCCAGCAGCTTACCCCTACCAGATACGCAGTATTTT. The full variable domain, rest sourced from reference TRBV7-2 and TRBJ2-3, is GAGVSQSPSNKVTEKGKDVELRCDPISGHTALYWYRQSLGQGLEFLIYFQGNSAPDKSGLPSDRFSAERTGGSVSTLTIQRTQQEDSAVYLCASSLPLPDTQYFGPGTRLTVL.

The chain uses TRBV5-6 and TRBJ1-5, with TRBD1 identical over 7 bases. The junction had 5 bases not matched to a gene; V was cut back by 4 bases and J by 4 bases. In germline, CDR1 is SGHDT, CDR2 YYEEEE. CDR3 length: 14 amino acids. The CDR3 loop is CASSREGANQPQHF. The DNA of the CDR3 is TGTGCCAGCAGCCGAGAGGGGGCGAATCAGCCCCAGCATTTT.

The CDR3 spells CASSEGSLHSPLHF. As DNA, the CDR3 is TGCGCCAGCAGTGAAGGCTCCCTGCATTCACCCCTCCACTTT. The J gene is TRBJ1-6, the V gene TRBV10-1; D remains ambiguous. Germline CDR1 WNHNN, CDR2 SYGVQD (reference sequence). The CDR3 spans 14 residues. With 3 bases removed from V and 8 bases from J, the gap between germline ends came to 11 bases.

The chain recombines TRBV5-6 with TRBJ1-4, with D possibly TRBD1 on 6 matching bases. Germline CDR1 reads SGHDT; CDR2 reads YYEEEE. This CDR3 comprises 13 residues. The V end was cut by 3 bases, the J end by 7 bases, with 10 bases between. The CDR3 sequence is CASSSGTSEKLFF. The CDR3 DNA reads as TGTGCCAGCAGCTCCGGGACAAGTGAAAAACTGTTTTTT.

This clone occurred a few times. The rearrangement joins TRBV5-1 to TRBJ2-5, with D perhaps assigned TRBD1 or TRBD2 (5 bases each). The CDR3 consists of 15 residues. Trimming cost V 3 bases and J 1 base, with 13 bases left between them. CDR1 SGHRS and CDR2 YFSETQ come from the germline V gene. The CDR3 DNA follows: TGCGCCAGCAGCTACTCCGGGGACGTCCAAGAGACCCAGTACTTC. It encodes CASSYSGDVQETQYF.

The chain uses TRBV9 and TRBJ2-5, with D perhaps assigned TRBD1 or TRBD2 (5 bases each). Trimming shortened V by 3 bases and J by 0 bases, and 15 bases separated the two germline ends. This CDR3 has 16 residues. The germline V gene has CDR1 SGDLS and CDR2 YYNGEE. This CDR3 is CASSARGTIYQETQYF. The CDR3, as DNA: TGTGCCAGCAGCGCGAGAGGGACCATATACCAAGAGACCCAGTACTTC.

The genes are TRBV7-8 and TRBJ1-1; tentative D call: TRBD1 (5 bases). The V end lost 0 bases, the J end lost 2 bases, and 16 bases lay between the germline ends. CDR3 length: 17 amino acids. The V gene's germline CDR1 is SGHVS and CDR2 FQNEAQ. The DNA of the CDR3 is TGTGCCAGCAGCTTAGCGGGACTGTCAGAGCCCAACACTGAAGCTTTCTTT. Translation gives CASSLAGLSEPNTEAFF.

Note on this clone: One end of the junction is discordant with germline, which a read error may explain. The chain is built from TRBV12-5 and TRBJ1-1; no clear D. The CDR3 length is 15 residues. Germline V CDR1 and CDR2: LGHNT, FRNRAP. This CDR3 reads CTSGPWSAVNTEAFF. The CDR3 region has the DNA TGTACTAGTGGCCCTTGGTCAGCGGTTAACACTGAAGCTTTCTTT.

The gene calls are TRBV25-1 and TRBJ1-2, with 8 bases fitting TRBD1. V was pared by 5 bases and J by 2 bases, with 4 bases of the junction left unmatched. The CDR3 consists of 14 residues. Germline-derived CDR1 and CDR2 are MGHDK and SYGVNS. The CDR3, as DNA: TGTGCCAGCAGTAGAGGACAGGGCAACTATGGCTACACCTTC. It yields the protein CASSRGQGNYGYTF.